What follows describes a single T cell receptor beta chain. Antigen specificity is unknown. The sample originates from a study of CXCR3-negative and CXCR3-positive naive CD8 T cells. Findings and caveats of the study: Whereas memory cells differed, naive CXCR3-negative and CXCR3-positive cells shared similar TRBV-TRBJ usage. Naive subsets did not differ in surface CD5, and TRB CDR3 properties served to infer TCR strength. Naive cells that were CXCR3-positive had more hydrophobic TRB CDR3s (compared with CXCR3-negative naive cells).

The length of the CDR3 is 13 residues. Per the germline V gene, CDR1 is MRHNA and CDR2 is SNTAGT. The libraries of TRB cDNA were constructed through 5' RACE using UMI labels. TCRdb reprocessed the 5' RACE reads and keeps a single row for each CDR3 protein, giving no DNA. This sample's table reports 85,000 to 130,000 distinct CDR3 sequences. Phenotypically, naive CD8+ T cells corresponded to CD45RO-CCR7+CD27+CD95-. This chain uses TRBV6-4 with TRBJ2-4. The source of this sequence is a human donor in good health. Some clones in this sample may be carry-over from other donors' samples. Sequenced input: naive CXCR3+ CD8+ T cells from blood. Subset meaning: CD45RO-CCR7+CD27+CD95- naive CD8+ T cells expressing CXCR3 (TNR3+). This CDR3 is CASSDSGSGIQYF.